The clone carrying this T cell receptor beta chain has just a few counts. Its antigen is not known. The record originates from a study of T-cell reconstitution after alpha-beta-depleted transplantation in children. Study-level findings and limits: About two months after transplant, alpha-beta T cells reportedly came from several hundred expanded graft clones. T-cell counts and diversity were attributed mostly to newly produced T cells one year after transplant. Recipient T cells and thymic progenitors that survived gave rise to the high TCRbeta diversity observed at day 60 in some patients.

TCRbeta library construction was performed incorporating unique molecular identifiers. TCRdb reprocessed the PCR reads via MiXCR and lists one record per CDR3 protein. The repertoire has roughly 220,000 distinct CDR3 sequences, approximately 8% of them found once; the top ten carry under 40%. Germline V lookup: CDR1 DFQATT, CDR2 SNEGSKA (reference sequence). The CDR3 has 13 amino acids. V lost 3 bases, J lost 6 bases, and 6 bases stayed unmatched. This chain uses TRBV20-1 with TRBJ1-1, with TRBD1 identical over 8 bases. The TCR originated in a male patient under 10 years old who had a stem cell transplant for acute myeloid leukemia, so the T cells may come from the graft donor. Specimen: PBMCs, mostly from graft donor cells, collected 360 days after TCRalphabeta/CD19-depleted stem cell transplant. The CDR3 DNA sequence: TGCAGTGCTAGTCGGACAGGGCGCTCTGAAGCTTTCTTT. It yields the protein CSASRTGRSEAFF.